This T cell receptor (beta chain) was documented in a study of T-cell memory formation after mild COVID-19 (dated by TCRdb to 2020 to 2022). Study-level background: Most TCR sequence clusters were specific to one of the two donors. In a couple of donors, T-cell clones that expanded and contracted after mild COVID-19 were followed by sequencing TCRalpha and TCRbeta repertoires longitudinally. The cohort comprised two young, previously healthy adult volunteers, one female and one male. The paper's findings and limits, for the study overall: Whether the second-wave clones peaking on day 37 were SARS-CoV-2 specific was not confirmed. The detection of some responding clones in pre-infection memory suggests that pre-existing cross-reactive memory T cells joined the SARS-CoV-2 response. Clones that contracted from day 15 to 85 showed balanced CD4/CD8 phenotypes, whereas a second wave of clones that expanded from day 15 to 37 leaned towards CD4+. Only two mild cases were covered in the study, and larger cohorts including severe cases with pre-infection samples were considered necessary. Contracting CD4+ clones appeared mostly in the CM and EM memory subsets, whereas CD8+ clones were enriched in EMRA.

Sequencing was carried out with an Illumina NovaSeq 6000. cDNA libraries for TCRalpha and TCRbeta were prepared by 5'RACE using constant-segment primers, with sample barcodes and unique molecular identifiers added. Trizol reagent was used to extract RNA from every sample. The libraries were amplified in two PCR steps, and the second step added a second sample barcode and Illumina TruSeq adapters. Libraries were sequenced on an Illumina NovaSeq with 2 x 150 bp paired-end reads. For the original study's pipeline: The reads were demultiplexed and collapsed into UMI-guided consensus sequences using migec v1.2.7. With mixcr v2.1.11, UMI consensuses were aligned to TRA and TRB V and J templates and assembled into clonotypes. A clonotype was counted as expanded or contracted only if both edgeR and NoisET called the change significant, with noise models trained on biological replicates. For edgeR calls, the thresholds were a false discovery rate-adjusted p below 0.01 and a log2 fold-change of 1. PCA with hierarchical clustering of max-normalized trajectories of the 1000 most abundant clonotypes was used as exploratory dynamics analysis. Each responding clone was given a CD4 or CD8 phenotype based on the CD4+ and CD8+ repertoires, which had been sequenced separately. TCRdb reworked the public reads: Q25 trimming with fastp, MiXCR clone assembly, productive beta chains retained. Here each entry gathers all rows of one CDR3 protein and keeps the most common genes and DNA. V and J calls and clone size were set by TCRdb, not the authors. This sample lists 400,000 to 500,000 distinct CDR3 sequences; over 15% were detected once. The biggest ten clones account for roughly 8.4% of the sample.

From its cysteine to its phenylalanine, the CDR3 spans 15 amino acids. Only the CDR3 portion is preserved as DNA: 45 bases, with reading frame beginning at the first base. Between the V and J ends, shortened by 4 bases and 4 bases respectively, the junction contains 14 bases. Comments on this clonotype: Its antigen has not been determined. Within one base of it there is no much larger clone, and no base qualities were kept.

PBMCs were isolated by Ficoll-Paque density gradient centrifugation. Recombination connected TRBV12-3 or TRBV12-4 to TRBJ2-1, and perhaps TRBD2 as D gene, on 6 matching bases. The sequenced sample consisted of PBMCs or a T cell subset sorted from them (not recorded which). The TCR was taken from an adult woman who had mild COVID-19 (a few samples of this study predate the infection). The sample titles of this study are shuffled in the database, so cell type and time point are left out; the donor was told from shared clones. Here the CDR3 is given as CASSSGRRGYNEQFF. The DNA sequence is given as TGTGCCAGCAGTTCCGGGCGTCGGGGGTACAATGAGCAGTTCTTC.